This T cell receptor (beta chain) was sequenced during a study of patients and donors after allogeneic stem cell transplantation. CDR3 size: 16 residues. Germline CDR1 reads LNHNV; CDR2 reads YYDKDF (reference sequence). The ends lost 3 bases at V and 7 bases at J; junction bases unmatched: 8. Each CDR3 protein gets one entry after TCRdb re-called the RT-PCR reads with MiXCR. The profile covers roughly 200,000 distinct CDR3 sequences, with 41% appearing a single time and 33% taken by the ten largest. The sequence was collected from a human donor who was either an allogeneic HSCT recipient or a stem cell or donor lymphocyte infusion donor (not recorded which). It is not recorded whose cells these are; they may come from a transplant donor. The sequenced sample was blood, either unsorted or a sorted T cell fraction (not recorded which). The V call is TRBV15, the J call TRBJ2-1, with 11 bases that match TRBD2. CDR3 in amino acids: CATSSELAGVGNEQFF. As DNA, the CDR3 is TGTGCCACCAGCAGTGAACTAGCGGGAGTGGGTAATGAGCAGTTCTTC.